The 3 T cell receptor beta chains given below trace back to one sample, sequenced in a study of T cells in women clearing cervical HPV infection (dated by TCRdb to 2016 to 2019). The library was built by means of the immunoSEQ multiplex PCR assay. In TCRdb, the immuneACCESS table is reduced to in-frame sequences with V and J assigned. These tables do not hold every clone; where another copy was compared, an unresolved V gene accounts for under half, and the others remain unexplained. For this sample, the table gives tens of thousands of clones. The top ten hold under 10% of the sample. Source material: blood buffy coat. The receptors originated from a woman aged 18-69 years with a cervical HPV16 infection that either progressed to CIN3+ or cleared (not recorded which).

To note about this clone: With the read ending 3 residues before the CDR3 end, the germline J gene is used to fill in that end. This chain connects TRBV5-1 to TRBJ2-4; tentative D call: TRBD1 (5 bases). Trimming took off 4 bases at V and 8 bases at J, with 13 bases between the two ends. The CDR3 consists of 13 residues. From germline, CDR1 is SGHRS and CDR2 YFSETQ. The CDR3 loop reads CASSIPGRDIQYF. The CDR3 DNA, read in part, is TGCGCCAGCAGCATTCCGGGCAGGGACATT.

Comments on this clone: The sequence runs out 3 residues before the end of the CDR3; the remainder is reconstructed from the germline J gene. The chain is built from TRBV20-1 and TRBJ1-1; the match to TRBD1 covers 10 bases. Per the germline V gene, CDR1 is DFQATT and CDR2 is SNEGSKA (reference sequence). The CDR3 has 18 amino acids. Trimming took 5 bases from V and 1 from J; bases not matched to a gene: 16. The part of the CDR3 DNA that was read is TGCAGTGCTTTCGCCGGGACAGGGGACCTCAGGGGGAACACTGAA. Translating it yields CSAFAGTGDLRGNTE. The whole CDR3 region reads CSAFAGTGDLRGNTEAFF.

Of note for this clone: From the germline J gene comes the end of the CDR3, since the read stops 3 residues before it. The chain couples TRBV20-1 to TRBJ2-5, with TRBD1 as a possible D gene (5 bases). Trimming pared 0 bases from V and 4 bases from J, leaving 6 bases between. The CDR3 covers 12 residues. Germline assignment: CDR1 DFQATT and CDR2 SNEGSKA (reference sequence). The CDR3 sequence: CSARDDRETQYF. CDR3 DNA (partial): TGCAGTGCTAGAGATGACAGAGAGACC.